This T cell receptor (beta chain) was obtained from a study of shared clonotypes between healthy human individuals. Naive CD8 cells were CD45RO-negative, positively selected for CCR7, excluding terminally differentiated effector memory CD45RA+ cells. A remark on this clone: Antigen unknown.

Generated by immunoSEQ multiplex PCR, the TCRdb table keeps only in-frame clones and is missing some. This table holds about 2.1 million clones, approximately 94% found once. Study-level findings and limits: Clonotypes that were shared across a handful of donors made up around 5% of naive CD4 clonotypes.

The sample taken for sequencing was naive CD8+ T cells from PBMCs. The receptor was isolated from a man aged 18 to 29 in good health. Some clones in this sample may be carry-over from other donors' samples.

The CDR3: CASSRPTAGELFF. CDR3 nucleotides: TGTGCCAGCTCACGCCCCACGGCCGGGGAGCTGTTTTTT. The V and J genes are TRBV18 and TRBJ2-2; D is undetermined. This CDR3 spans 13 amino acids. In germline, CDR1 is KGHSH, CDR2 LQKENI. Trimming pared 4 bases from V and 6 bases from J, leaving 9 bases between.